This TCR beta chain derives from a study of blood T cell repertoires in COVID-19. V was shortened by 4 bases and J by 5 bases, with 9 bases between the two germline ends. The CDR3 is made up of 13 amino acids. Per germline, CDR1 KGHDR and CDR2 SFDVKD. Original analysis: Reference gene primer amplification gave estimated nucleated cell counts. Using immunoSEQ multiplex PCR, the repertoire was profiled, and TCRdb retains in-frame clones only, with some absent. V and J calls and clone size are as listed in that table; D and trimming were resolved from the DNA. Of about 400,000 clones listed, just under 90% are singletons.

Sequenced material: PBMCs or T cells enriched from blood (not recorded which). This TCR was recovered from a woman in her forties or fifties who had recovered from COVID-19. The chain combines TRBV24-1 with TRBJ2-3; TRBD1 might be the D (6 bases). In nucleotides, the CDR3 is TGTGCCACCAGTGAACCGGGACAAGATACGCAGTATTTT. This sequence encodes CATSEPGQDTQYF.